The clone carrying this T cell receptor (beta chain) has a single count. Its specificity is not known. The V and J ends lost 0 bases and 4 bases respectively, with 10 bases between them. Germline V gives CDR1 MDHEN, CDR2 SYDVKM. The CDR3 spans 15 residues. This specimen belongs to a study of shared clonotypes between healthy human individuals. Study-wide points: How much donors shared clonotypes was expected to be affected by sequencing depth. With few donors, the genetic and exposure-history diversity represented was limited.

Every subset had its genomic DNA shared out evenly among several immunoSEQ plates. The method was immunoSEQ multiplex PCR; TCRdb's version includes in-frame clones alone and lacks a portion of them. The data hold about 480,000 clones, with 70% to 80% observed a single time. The chain is built from TRBV28 and TRBJ1-3, with D possibly matching TRBD1 (5 bases). This receptor was obtained from a woman aged 40 to 50 in good health. Some clones in this sample may be carry-over from other donors' samples. The sequenced material came from PBMCs. In nucleotides, the CDR3 is TGTGCCAGCAGTTTATGGGGGACGGGAGGAAACACCATATATTTT. Amino acids: CASSLWGTGGNTIYF.